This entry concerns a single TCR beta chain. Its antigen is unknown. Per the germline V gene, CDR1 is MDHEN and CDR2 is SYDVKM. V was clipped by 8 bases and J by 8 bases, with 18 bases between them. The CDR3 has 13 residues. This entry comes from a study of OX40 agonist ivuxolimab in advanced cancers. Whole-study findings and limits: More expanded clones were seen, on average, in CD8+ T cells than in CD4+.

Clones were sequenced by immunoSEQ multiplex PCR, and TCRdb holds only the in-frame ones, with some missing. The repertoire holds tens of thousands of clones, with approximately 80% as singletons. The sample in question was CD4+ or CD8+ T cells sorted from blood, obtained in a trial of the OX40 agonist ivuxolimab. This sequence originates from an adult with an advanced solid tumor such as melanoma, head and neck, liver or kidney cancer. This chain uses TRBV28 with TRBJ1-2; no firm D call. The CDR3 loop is CASRELAGEGYTF. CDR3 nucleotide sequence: TGTGCCAGCCGCGAACTAGCTGGAGAGGGCTACACCTTC.